The T cell receptor beta chain under discussion was sequenced for a study of blood T cell repertoires in COVID-19. As for the study in general: Acute-phase and convalescent COVID-19 samples originated in the United States, Italy and Spain.

Patients from Seattle were sampled longitudinally, starting during active infection. Data came from immunoSEQ multiplex PCR; TCRdb stores just in-frame clones and leaves some out. The sample carries over 150,000 clones, just under 90% recorded once. Input material: peripheral blood. This clonotype was obtained from a woman in her 70s with COVID-19, enrolled during active disease.

The CDR3 coding sequence is TGTGCCAGCAGTTTATATCAGAAAGGGGTGCATTTT. Its translation is CASSLYQKGVHF. The chain employs TRBV28 and TRBJ1-5, with D tentatively TRBD1 (5 bases). The V gene's germline CDR1 is MDHEN and CDR2 SYDVKM. This CDR3 is 12 amino acids long. The V and J ends lost 1 base and 15 bases respectively, with 13 bases between them.